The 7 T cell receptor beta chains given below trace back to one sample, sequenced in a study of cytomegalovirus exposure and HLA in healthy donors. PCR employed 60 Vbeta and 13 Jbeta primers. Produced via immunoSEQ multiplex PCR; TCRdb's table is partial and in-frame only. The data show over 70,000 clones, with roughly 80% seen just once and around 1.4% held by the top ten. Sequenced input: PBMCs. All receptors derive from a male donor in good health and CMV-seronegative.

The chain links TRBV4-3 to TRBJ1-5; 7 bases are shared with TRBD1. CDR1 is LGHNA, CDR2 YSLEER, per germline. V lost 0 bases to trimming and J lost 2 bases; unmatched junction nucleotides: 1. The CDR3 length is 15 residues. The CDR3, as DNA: TGCGCCAGCAGCCAAGACGGACAGGGCAATCAGCCCCAGCATTTT. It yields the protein CASSQDGQGNQPQHF.

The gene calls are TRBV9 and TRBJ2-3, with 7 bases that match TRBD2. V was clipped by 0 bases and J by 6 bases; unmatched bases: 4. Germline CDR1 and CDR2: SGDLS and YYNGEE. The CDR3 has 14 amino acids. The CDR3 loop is CASSVEAGSDTQYF. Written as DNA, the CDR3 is TGTGCCAGCAGCGTAGAAGCGGGAAGTGATACGCAGTATTTT.

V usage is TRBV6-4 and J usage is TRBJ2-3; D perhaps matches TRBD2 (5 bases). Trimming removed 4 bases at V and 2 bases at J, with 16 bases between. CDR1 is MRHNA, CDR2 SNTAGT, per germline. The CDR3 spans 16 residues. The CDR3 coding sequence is TGTGCCAGCAGTGCCTCCCAACTAGAGCCCACAGATACGCAGTATTTT. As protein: CASSASQLEPTDTQYF.

CDR3 amino acids: CASSIGADRGPGELFF. The CDR3 region has the DNA TGTGCCAGTAGTATTGGGGCGGACAGGGGCCCCGGGGAGCTGTTTTTT. The chain uses TRBV19 and TRBJ2-2; 9 bases agree with TRBD1. The ends lost 3 bases at V and 6 bases at J; junction bases unmatched: 8. This CDR3 has 16 amino acids. CDR1 is LNHDA, CDR2 SQIVND, per germline (reference sequence).

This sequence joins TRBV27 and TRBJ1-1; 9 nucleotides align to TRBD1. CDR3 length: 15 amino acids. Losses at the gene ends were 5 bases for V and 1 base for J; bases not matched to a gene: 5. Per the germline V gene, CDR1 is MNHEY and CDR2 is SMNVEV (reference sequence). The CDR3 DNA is TGTGCCAGCAGTACAGGGGGCTGGGGGAACACTGAAGCTTTCTTT. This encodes CASSTGGWGNTEAFF.

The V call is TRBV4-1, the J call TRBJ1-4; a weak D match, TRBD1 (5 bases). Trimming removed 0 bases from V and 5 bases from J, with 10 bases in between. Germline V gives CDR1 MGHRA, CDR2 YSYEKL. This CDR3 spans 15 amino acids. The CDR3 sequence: CASSQDRASNEKLFF. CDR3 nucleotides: TGCGCCAGCAGCCAAGACAGGGCCTCAAATGAAAAACTGTTTTTT.

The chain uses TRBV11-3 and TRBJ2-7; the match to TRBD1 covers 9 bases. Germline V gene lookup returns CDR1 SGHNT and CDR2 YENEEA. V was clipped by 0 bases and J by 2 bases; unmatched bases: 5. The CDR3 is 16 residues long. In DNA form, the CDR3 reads TGTGCCAGCAGCTTAGAATCCGGGACAGGGACCTACGAGCAGTACTTC. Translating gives CASSLESGTGTYEQYF.